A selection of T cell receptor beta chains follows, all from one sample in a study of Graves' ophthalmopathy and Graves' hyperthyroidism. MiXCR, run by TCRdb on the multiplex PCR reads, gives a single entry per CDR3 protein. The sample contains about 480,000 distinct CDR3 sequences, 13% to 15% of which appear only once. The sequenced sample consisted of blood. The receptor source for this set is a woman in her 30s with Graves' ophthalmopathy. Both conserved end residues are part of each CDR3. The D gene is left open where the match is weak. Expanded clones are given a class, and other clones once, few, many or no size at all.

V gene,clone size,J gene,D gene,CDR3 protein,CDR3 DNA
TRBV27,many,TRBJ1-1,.,CASSLGRVGSTEAFF,TGTGCCAGCAGTTTAGGCAGGGTTGGGAGCACTGAAGCTTTCTTT
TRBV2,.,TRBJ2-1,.,CASTLHNEQFF,TGTGCCAGCACCTTACACAATGAGCAGTTCTTC
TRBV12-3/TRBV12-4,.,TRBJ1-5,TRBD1,CASSSKEQGGRDNQPQRF,TGTGCTAGCAGTTCGAAGGAACAGGGGGGGAGAGACAATCAGCCCCAGCGTTTT
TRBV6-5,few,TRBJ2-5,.,CASSSRGRWETQYF,TGTGCCAGCAGTTCCAGGGGCCGGTGGGAGACCCAGTACTTC
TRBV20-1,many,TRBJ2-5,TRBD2,CSAREVSGGLETQYF,TGCAGTGCTAGAGAAGTTAGCGGGGGGCTGGAGACCCAGTACTTC
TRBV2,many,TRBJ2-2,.,CASRDDSGGTGELFF,TGTGCCTCCAGGGACGACTCCGGTGGGACCGGGGAGCTGTTTTTT
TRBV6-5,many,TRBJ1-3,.,CASSLTGLAIYF,TGTGCCAGCAGTTTGACAGGTCTGGCCATATATTTT
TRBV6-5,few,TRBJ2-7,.,CASSSPLYGNSYEQYF,TGTGCCAGCAGTTCGCCACTTTACGGAAACTCCTACGAGCAGTACTTC
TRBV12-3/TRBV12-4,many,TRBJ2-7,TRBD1,CASSLYGTGEYEQYF,TGTGCCAGCAGTTTATATGGGACAGGGGAATACGAGCAGTACTTC
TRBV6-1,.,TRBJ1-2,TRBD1,CASSDGQGTYGYTF,TGTGCCAGCAGTGATGGACAGGGGACCTATGGCTACACCTTC
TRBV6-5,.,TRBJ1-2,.,CASSYTGKGYTF,TGTGCCAGCAGTTACACGGGGAAAGGCTACACCTTC
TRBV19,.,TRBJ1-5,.,CASSMPGRINQPQHF,TGTGCCAGTAGTATGCCGGGACGGATCAATCAGCCCCAGCATTTT
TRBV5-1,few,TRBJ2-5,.,CASSSSGAGETQYF,TGCGCCAGCAGCTCCTCTGGGGCGGGGGAGACCCAGTACTTC
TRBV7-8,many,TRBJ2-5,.,CASSRGGGVQETQYF,TGTGCCAGCAGCCGTGGTGGTGGCGTTCAAGAGACCCAGTACTTC
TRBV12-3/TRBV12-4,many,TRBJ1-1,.,CASSSRWEMNTEAFF,TGTGCCAGCAGTTCCAGATGGGAAATGAACACTGAAGCTTTCTTT
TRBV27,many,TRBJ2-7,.,CASSRLPKRDEQYF,TGTGCCAGCAGTCGTTTACCGAAAAGGGACGAGCAGTACTTC
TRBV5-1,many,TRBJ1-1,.,CASSLTFGRTNTEAFF,TGCGCCAGCAGCTTGACCTTTGGAAGGACGAACACTGAAGCTTTCTTT
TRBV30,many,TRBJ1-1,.,CAWSVGTEAFF,TGTGCCTGGAGTGTCGGGACTGAAGCTTTCTTT
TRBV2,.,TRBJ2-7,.,CASTRGGGRNEQYF,TGTGCCAGCACCCGAGGCGGGGGCAGAAACGAGCAGTACTTC
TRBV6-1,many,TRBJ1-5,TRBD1,CASSDREGRQPQHF,TGTGCCAGCAGCGACAGGGAAGGACGTCAGCCCCAGCATTTT
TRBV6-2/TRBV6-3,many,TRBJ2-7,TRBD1,CASSSQGAREQYF,TGTGCCAGCAGTTCGCAGGGGGCACGAGAGCAGTACTTC
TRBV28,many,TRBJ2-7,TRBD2,CASSGLAHSYEQYF,TGTGCCAGCAGTGGACTAGCGCACTCCTACGAGCAGTACTTC
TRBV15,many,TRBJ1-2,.,CATSPSNYGYTF,TGTGCCACCAGCCCCAGCAACTATGGCTACACCTTC
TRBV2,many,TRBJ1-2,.,CASEVREGGYTF,TGTGCCAGCGAAGTTCGGGAAGGCGGCTACACCTTC
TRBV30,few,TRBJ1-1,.,CACQGAEAFF,TGTGCCTGTCAGGGTGCTGAAGCTTTCTTT
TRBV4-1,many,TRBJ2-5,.,CASSQDGTGNQETQYF,TGCGCCAGCAGCCAAGACGGGACCGGGAACCAAGAGACCCAGTACTTC
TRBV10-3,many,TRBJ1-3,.,CAISGTAGGNTIYF,TGTGCCATCAGTGGGACAGCCGGTGGAAACACCATATATTTT
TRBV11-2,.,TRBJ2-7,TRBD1,CASSADRGEQYF,TGTGCCAGCAGCGCGGACAGGGGGGAGCAGTACTTC
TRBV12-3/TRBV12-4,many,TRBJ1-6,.,CASSSSSSYNSPLHF,TGTGCCAGCAGTTCCTCCTCCTCCTATAATTCACCCCTCCACTTT
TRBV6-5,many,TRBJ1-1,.,CASSYSQNTEAFF,TGTGCCAGCAGTTACTCACAGAACACTGAAGCTTTCTTT
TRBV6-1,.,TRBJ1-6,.,CASSDRRDNEKSPLHF,TGTGCCAGCAGTGATCGAAGGGACAACGAGAAATCACCCCTCCACTTT
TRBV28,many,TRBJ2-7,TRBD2,CASSLSRLAAHYSYEQYF,TGTGCCAGCAGTCTATCTAGACTAGCGGCCCACTACTCCTACGAGCAGTACTTC
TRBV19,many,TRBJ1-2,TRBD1,CASSLHRGQSYGYTF,TGTGCCAGTAGCCTACACAGGGGGCAGTCCTATGGCTACACCTTC
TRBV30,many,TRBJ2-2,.,CAWSRVGGGKTNTGELFF,TGTGCCTGGAGTAGGGTAGGCGGAGGAAAAACGAACACCGGGGAGCTGTTTTTT
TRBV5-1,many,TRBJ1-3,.,CASSLEGQPGNTIYF,TGCGCCAGCAGCTTGGAAGGGCAGCCTGGAAACACCATATATTTT
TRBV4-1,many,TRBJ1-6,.,CASSSQGHDSPLHF,TGCGCCAGCAGCTCGCAGGGTCATGATTCACCCCTCCACTTT
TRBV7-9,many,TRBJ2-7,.,CASSPSTTNLYEQYF,TGTGCCAGCAGCCCCTCTACTACTAACCTCTACGAGCAGTACTTC
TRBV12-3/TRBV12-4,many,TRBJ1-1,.,CASKIRGTSNTEAFF,TGTGCCAGCAAAATTAGGGGGACGTCGAACACTGAAGCTTTCTTT
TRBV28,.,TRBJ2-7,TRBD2,CASSSLAGGPQVDEQYF,TGTGCCAGCAGTTCCCTAGCGGGAGGGCCCCAAGTAGACGAGCAGTACTTC
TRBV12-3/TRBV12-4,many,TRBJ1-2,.,CASSSLDSHGYTF,TGTGCCAGCAGTTCCCTTGACAGCCATGGCTACACCTTC
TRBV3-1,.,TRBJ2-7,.,CASQESGAEQYF,TGTGCCAGCCAAGAATCAGGGGCCGAGCAGTACTTC
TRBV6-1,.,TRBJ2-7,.,CASSEGANSYEQYF,TGTGCCAGCAGTGAAGGGGCCAATTCCTACGAGCAGTACTTC
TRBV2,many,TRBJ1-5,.,CASSHDINSNQPQHF,TGTGCCAGCAGTCACGACATAAATAGCAATCAGCCCCAGCATTTT
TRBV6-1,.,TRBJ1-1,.,CASEGKRNTEAFF,TGTGCCAGCGAGGGGAAGCGGAACACTGAAGCTTTCTTT
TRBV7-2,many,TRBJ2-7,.,CASSLVRGFYEQYF,TGTGCCAGCAGCTTAGTTAGAGGATTCTACGAGCAGTACTTC
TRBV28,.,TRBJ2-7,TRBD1,CASSQTGGGLPEQYF,TGTGCCAGCAGTCAGACAGGGGGCGGACTTCCCGAGCAGTACTTC
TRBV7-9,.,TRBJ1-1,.,CASSLGRAAEAFF,TGTGCCAGCAGCTTGGGCAGGGCGGCTGAAGCTTTCTTT
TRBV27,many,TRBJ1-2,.,CASSLSWAPNYGYTF,TGTGCCAGCAGTTTATCGTGGGCACCTAACTATGGCTACACCTTC
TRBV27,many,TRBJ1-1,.,CASSTIWEGEAFF,TGTGCCAGCAGTACCATTTGGGAAGGTGAAGCTTTCTTT
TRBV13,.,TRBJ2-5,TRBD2,CASSWAGGGLIETQYF,TGTGCCAGCAGCTGGGCAGGCGGGGGGCTAATAGAGACCCAGTACTTC
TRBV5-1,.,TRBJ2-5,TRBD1,CASFNRGETQYF,TGCGCCAGCTTTAACAGGGGTGAGACCCAGTACTTC